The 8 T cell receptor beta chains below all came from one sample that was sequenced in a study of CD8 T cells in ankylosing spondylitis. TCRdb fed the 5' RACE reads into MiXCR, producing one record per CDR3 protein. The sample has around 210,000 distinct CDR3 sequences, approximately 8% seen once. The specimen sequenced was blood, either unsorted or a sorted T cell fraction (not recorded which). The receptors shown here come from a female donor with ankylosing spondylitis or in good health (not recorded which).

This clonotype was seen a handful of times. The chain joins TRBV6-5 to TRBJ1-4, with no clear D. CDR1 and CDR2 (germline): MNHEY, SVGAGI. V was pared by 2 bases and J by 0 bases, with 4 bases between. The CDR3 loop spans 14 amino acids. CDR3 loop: CASSYSPTNEKLFF. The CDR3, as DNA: TGTGCCAGCAGTTACAGTCCAACTAATGAAAAACTGTTTTTT.

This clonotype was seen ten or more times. The CDR3 DNA is TGCAGTGCTAGAGAATCCTTCTCCCCGACCTACAATGAGCAGTTCTTC. It translates to CSARESFSPTYNEQFF. The V and J genes are TRBV20-1 and TRBJ2-1; D is uncertain. The ends were cut back, 0 bases at V and 2 bases at J, with 14 bases in the middle. Germline loops: CDR1 DFQATT, CDR2 SNEGSKA (reference sequence). The CDR3 length is 16 residues.

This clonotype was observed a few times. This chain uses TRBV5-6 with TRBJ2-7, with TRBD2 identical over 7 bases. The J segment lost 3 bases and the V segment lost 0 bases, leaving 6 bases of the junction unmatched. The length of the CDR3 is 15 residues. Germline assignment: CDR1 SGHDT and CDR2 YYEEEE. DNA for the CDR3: TGTGCCAGCAGCTTGGGAGGTCTAGCGGACTACGAGCAGTACTTC. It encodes CASSLGGLADYEQYF.

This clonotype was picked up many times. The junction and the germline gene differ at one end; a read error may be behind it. The DNA of the CDR3 is TGCAGTTCTAGCGGAAGGTCAGGGGGGAATCAGCCCCAGCATTTT. Amino acids: CSSSGRSGGNQPQHF. This chain links TRBV20-1 with TRBJ1-5; TRBD1 agrees at 7 bases. Germline V gene data show CDR1 as DFQATT and CDR2 as SNEGSKA (reference sequence). CDR3 length: 15 amino acids.

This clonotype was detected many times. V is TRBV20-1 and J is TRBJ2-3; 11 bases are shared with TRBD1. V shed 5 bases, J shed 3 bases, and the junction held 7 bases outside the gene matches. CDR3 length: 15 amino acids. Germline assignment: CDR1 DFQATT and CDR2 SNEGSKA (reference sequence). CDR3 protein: CSAPRDRGKTDTQYF. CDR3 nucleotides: TGCAGTGCTCCCCGGGACAGGGGGAAGACAGATACGCAGTATTTT.

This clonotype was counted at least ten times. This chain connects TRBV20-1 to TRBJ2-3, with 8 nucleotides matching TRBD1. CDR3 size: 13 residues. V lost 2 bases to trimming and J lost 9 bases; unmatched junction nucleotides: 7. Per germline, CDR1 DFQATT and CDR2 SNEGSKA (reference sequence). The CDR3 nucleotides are TGCAGTGCTAGACACCCAGGGGGCGAGACGCAGTATTTT. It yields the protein CSARHPGGETQYF.

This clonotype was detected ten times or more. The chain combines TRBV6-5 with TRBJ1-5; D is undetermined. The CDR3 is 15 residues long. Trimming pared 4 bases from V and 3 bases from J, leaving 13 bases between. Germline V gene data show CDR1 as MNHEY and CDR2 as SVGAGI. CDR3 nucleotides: TGTGCCAGCAGTTTCGGAGGACGGGACAATCAGCCCCAGCATTTT. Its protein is CASSFGGRDNQPQHF.

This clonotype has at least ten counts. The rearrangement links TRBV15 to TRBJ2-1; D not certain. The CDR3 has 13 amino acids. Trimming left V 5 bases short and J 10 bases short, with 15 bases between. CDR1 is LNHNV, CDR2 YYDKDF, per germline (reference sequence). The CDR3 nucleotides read TGTGCCACCAGCCGCCCTTACCTAGGAGAGCAGTTCTTC. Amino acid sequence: CATSRPYLGEQFF.